This T cell receptor beta chain was recorded in a study of breast tumors, draining lymph nodes, adjacent tissues. Each CDR3 protein gets one entry after TCRdb re-called the multiplex PCR reads with MiXCR. This sample has approximately 130,000 distinct CDR3 sequences, with 20% to 25% found just once. Axillary draining lymph nodes of breast cancer patients supplied the node samples. Germline V gene data show CDR1 as MDHEN and CDR2 as SYDVKM. The CDR3 extends over 12 amino acids. The germline V and J ends were trimmed by 6 bases and 2 bases, with 5 bases remaining between them. This clonotype came up many times.

Input material: axillary lymph node tissue. This sequence was found in a female donor with breast cancer. Some clones in this sample may be carry-over from other donors' samples. The gene calls are TRBV28 and TRBJ1-5; a weak D match, TRBD1 (5 bases). CDR3 in amino acids: CASRQGNQPQHF. The CDR3 bases are TGTGCCAGCAGACAGGGCAATCAGCCCCAGCATTTT.